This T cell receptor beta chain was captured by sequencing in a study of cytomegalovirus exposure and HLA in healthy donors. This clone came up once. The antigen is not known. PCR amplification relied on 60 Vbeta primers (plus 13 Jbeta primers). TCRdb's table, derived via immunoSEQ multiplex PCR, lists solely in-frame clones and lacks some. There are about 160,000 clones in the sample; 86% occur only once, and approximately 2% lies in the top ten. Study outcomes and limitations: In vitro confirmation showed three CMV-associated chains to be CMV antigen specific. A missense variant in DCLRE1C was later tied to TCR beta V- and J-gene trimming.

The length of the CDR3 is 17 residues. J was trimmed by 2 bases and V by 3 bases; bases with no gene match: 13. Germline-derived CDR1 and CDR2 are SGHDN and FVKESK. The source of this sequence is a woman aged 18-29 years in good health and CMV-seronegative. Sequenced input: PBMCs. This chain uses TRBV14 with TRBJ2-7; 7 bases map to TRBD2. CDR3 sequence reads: CASSQRLADTLPYEQYF. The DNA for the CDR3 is TGTGCCAGCAGCCAGAGGCTAGCGGATACCCTTCCCTACGAGCAGTACTTC. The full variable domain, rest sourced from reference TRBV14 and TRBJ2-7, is EAGVTQFPSHSVIEKGQTVTLRCDPISGHDNLYWYRRVMGKEIKFLLHFVKESKQDESGMPNNRFLAERTGGTYSTLKVQPAELEDSGVYFCASSQRLADTLPYEQYFGPGTRLTVT.